This T cell receptor (beta chain) stems from a study of early T cells in non-severe SARS-CoV-2 infection. This clonotype was counted a single time. Each CDR3 protein gets one entry after TCRdb re-called the 5' RACE reads with MiXCR. The table includes some 96,000 distinct CDR3 sequences, under 15% detected once. Trimming removed 3 bases at V and 8 bases at J, with 13 bases between. CDR3 size: 12 residues. In germline, CDR1 is DFQATT, CDR2 SNEGSKA (reference sequence). Sequencing was done on a sample of whole blood. The receptor was isolated from an adult who was a healthcare worker with PCR-confirmed SARS-CoV-2 infection or an uninfected control (not recorded which). The V and J genes are TRBV20-1 and TRBJ2-5; D might be TRBD1 or TRBD2, each matching 7 bases. The CDR3 spells CSARVRGGTQYF. The CDR3 DNA follows: TGCAGTGCTAGGGTCAGGGGGGGTACCCAGTACTTC.